These 27 T cell receptor beta chains were all obtained from the same sample, sequenced in a study of blood T cell repertoires in COVID-19. Only in-frame clones appear in the TCRdb table, and some are missing; sequencing was by immunoSEQ multiplex PCR. The table lists roughly 32,000 clones, just over 90% of them singletons, with over 0.7% in the top ten. Sequencing was performed on peripheral blood. The receptor set was obtained from a male donor with active COVID-19.

J is TRBJ1-5 and V is TRBV19; D possibly corresponds to TRBD1 (5 bases). The CDR3 covers 14 residues. The germline CDR1 and CDR2 sequences are LNHDA and SQIVND (reference sequence). The V end lost 1 base, the J end lost 5 bases, and 9 bases lay between the germline ends. CDR3 amino acids: CASSIGAGDQPQHF. The CDR3 DNA sequence: TGTGCCAGTAGTATAGGGGCGGGGGATCAGCCCCAGCATTTT.

This chain uses TRBV7-3 with TRBJ2-3; the match to TRBD2 covers 9 bases. CDR3 length: 14 residues. Per germline, CDR1 SGHTA and CDR2 FQGTGA. V was clipped by 3 bases and J by 6 bases; unmatched bases: 4. The CDR3 nucleotides read TGTGCCAGCAGCTTGGCGGGGGGGCTTGATACGCAGTATTTT. Protein product: CASSLAGGLDTQYF.

The chain couples TRBV5-6 to TRBJ1-5, with D unclear. This CDR3 contains 15 residues. Trimming shortened V by 6 bases and J by 2 bases, and 15 bases separated the two germline ends. Germline lookup yields CDR1 SGHDT and CDR2 YYEEEE. The chain's CDR3 is CASKSRFRGNQPQHF. For the CDR3, the DNA is TGTGCCAGCAAATCGAGATTTCGGGGCAATCAGCCCCAGCATTTT.

The chain uses TRBV9 and TRBJ2-2, with 13 bases fitting TRBD2. The V gene's germline CDR1 is SGDLS and CDR2 YYNGEE. The V and J ends lost 0 bases and 9 bases, in that order; junction bases with no gene match: 8. The CDR3 contains 17 residues. The CDR3: CASSVEALAGGTRELFF. DNA of the CDR3: TGTGCCAGCAGCGTAGAGGCACTAGCGGGGGGGACCCGGGAGCTGTTTTTT.

This sequence joins TRBV6-6 and TRBJ2-1; 10 nucleotides match TRBD2. The V gene's germline CDR1 is MNHNY and CDR2 SVGAGI (reference sequence). The trim removed 3 bases at V and 9 bases at J, leaving 11 bases unmatched. CDR3 length equals 16 residues. The CDR3 sequence is CASSYTVAGGRSEQFF. DNA of the CDR3: TGTGCCAGCAGTTATACCGTAGCGGGGGGCCGCAGTGAGCAGTTCTTC.

The chain links TRBV4-3 to TRBJ1-2; tentative D call: TRBD1 (5 bases). CDR3 length: 16 amino acids. The V gene lost 4 bases and the J gene lost 2 bases, with 17 bases spanning the gap. Germline V lookup: CDR1 LGHNA, CDR2 YSLEER. The CDR3 region is CASSPRNQGANYGYTF. CDR3 coding DNA: TGCGCCAGCAGCCCGCGGAACCAGGGTGCAAACTATGGCTACACCTTC.

The chain employs TRBV5-1 and TRBJ1-1, with 7 positions matching TRBD1. Trimming removed 4 bases from V and 10 bases from J; junction bases left unmatched: 10. The CDR3 is 13 amino acids. Germline V gene lookup returns CDR1 SGHRS and CDR2 YFSETQ. CDR3 nucleotide sequence: TGCGCCAGCAGCCGGGACAGCGACGGAGGAGCTTTCTTT. Residues: CASSRDSDGGAFF.

The chain joins TRBV12-3 or TRBV12-4 to TRBJ1-1; D call uncertain. V lost 3 bases and J lost 7, with 9 bases in between. The CDR3 length is 12 residues. The CDR3 reads CASSFRSLEAFF. CDR3 DNA: TGTGCCAGCAGTTTTAGGAGTCTTGAAGCTTTCTTT.

The chain is built from TRBV11-3 and TRBJ2-7; 10 bases are a match to TRBD2. The V gene end was trimmed by 5 bases and the J gene end by 4 bases; junction bases not matched to a gene: 5. The CDR3 consists of 14 residues. Germline assignment: CDR1 SGHNT and CDR2 YENEEA. DNA for the CDR3: TGTGCCAGCAGCGCAGGGACTAGCGTGTACGAGCAGTACTTC. Protein sequence: CASSAGTSVYEQYF.

The chain links TRBV10-3 to TRBJ1-2; D is perhaps TRBD1 (5 bases). The length of the CDR3 is 13 residues. The V gene lost 7 bases and the J gene lost 4 bases, with 13 bases spanning the gap. In germline, CDR1 is ENHRY, CDR2 SYGVKD. CDR3 coding DNA: TGTGCCATCAAGGAGGGGCCCTTCTATGGCTACACCTTC. Amino acids: CAIKEGPFYGYTF.

This sequence joins TRBV5-8 and TRBJ1-1; D is uncertain. V was cut by 2 bases and J by 3 bases, with 8 bases left in between. Germline V CDR1 and CDR2: SGHTS, YDEGEE. The CDR3 covers 13 residues. CDR3 in DNA: TGTGCCAGCAGCTTTCCGGTTTACACTGAAGCTTTCTTT. This sequence encodes CASSFPVYTEAFF.

V is TRBV29-1 and J is TRBJ2-1; TRBD1 agrees at 7 bases. This CDR3 comprises 15 residues. V dropped 7 bases and J dropped 3; count of bases not matched to a gene: 12. CDR1 is SQVTM, CDR2 ANQGSEA, per germline. For the CDR3, the DNA is TGCAGCGCCTACGCTTCGGGACAGAGCTACAATGAGCAGTTCTTC. It encodes CSAYASGQSYNEQFF.

The gene calls are TRBV2 and TRBJ2-7; 12 nucleotides line up with TRBD2. The CDR3 runs to 18 residues. V trimming: 3 bases; J trimming: 0 bases; junction bases outside the gene matches: 9. Germline V gives CDR1 SNHLY, CDR2 FYNNEI. The CDR3 here is CASSDRVTSGGFSYEQYF. DNA of the CDR3: TGTGCCAGCAGTGATAGAGTGACTAGCGGGGGCTTCTCCTACGAGCAGTACTTC.

The chain employs TRBV10-3 and TRBJ2-3; D is perhaps TRBD1 (6 bases). This CDR3 contains 16 residues. Trimming stripped 7 bases from V and 2 bases from J, with 19 bases between. CDR1 and CDR2 (germline): ENHRY, SYGVKD. In nucleotides, the CDR3 is TGTGCCATCACCAAAACCGCAGGGACAACCACAGATACGCAGTATTTT. Its protein product is CAITKTAGTTTDTQYF.

This chain links TRBV5-1 with TRBJ2-3, with D possibly being TRBD1 (6 bases). Germline CDR1 and CDR2: SGHRS and YFSETQ. Deletions cut 2 bases from V and 0 bases from J, with 16 bases between. The CDR3 totals 17 residues. CDR3 in DNA: TGCGCCAGCAGCTTAGCTGCCGGGACACAGAGCACAGATACGCAGTATTTT. Translated, it gives CASSLAAGTQSTDTQYF. The full variable domain, completed using reference TRBV5-1 and TRBJ2-3, is KAGVTQTPRYLIKTRGQQVTLSCSPISGHRSVSWYQQTPGQGLQFLFEYFSETQRNKGNFPGRFSGRQFSNSRSEMNVSTLELGDSALYLCASSLAAGTQSTDTQYFGPGTRLTVL.

The rearrangement uses TRBV5-1 and TRBJ1-1; TRBD1 is a possible D gene (5 bases). Trimming cost V 4 bases and J 1 base, with 14 bases left between them. The CDR3 spans 15 residues. The germline CDR1 and CDR2 sequences are SGHRS and YFSETQ. CDR3 nucleotides: TGCGCCAGCAGCGCGTTCAGGGAGGCGAACACTGAAGCTTTCTTT. The encoded protein is CASSAFREANTEAFF. The variable domain in full, completed from reference TRBV5-1 and TRBJ1-1, reads KAGVTQTPRYLIKTRGQQVTLSCSPISGHRSVSWYQQTPGQGLQFLFEYFSETQRNKGNFPGRFSGRQFSNSRSEMNVSTLELGDSALYLCASSAFREANTEAFFGQGTRLTVV.

The chain carries TRBV6-6 and TRBJ1-5, with a tentative D call TRBD1 (5 bases). V lost 7 bases and J 7 bases, leaving 20 bases between the germline ends. CDR1 and CDR2 (germline): MNHNY, SVGAGI (reference sequence). This CDR3 region has 15 residues. The CDR3 DNA sequence: TGTGCCAGCAATCAGTTAAGGCAGGGCGAGCAGCCCCAGCATTTT. Protein: CASNQLRQGEQPQHF.

In its sample, this clone was seen once. J is TRBJ2-1 and V is TRBV7-2; no definite D call. The CDR3 covers 13 residues. Germline CDR1 reads SGHTA; CDR2 reads FQGNSA. V was shortened by 4 bases and J by 3 bases, with 7 bases between the two germline ends. CDR3 in amino acids: CASSSQRYNEQFF. The CDR3 DNA reads as TGTGCCAGCAGCTCCCAGCGCTACAATGAGCAGTTCTTC.

The chain recombines TRBV7-2 with TRBJ2-5; TRBD2 agrees at 11 bases. J was trimmed by 3 bases and V by 5 bases; bases with no gene match: 5. The CDR3 totals 15 residues. CDR1 SGHTA and CDR2 FQGNSA come from the germline V gene. Here the CDR3 reads CASSRTSGGKETQYF. CDR3 nucleotide sequence: TGTGCCAGCAGCCGTACTAGCGGGGGAAAAGAGACCCAGTACTTC.

This clone showed up just a few times. V and J are TRBV30 and TRBJ1-2, with D perhaps matching TRBD1 (6 bases). The CDR3 covers 17 residues. Trimming took off 1 base at V and 0 bases at J, with 18 bases between the two ends. Germline V CDR1 and CDR2: GTSNPN, SVGIG (reference sequence). CDR3 in amino acids: CAWSALGSGGSNYGYTF. In DNA, the CDR3 is TGTGCCTGGAGTGCCCTGGGGAGCGGGGGCTCTAACTATGGCTACACCTTC.

The chain employs TRBV3-1 (or the pseudogene TRBV3-2) and TRBJ1-2; 7 bases map to TRBD1. CDR3 length equals 14 residues. Germline V gene lookup returns CDR1 LGHDT and CDR2 YNNKEL (reference sequence). Trimming cost V 4 bases and J 2 bases; bases outside gene matches: 4. For the CDR3, the DNA is TGTGCCAGCAGCCGACAGGGATCGAACTATGGCTACACCTTC. The encoded protein is CASSRQGSNYGYTF.

This clone was observed a single time. The rearrangement uses TRBV30 and TRBJ2-5; 7 positions match TRBD1. There are 12 residues in the CDR3. The junction had 4 bases not matched to a gene; V was cut back by 8 bases and J by 1 base. The germline V gene has CDR1 GTSNPN and CDR2 SVGIG (reference sequence). The DNA of the CDR3 is TGTGCCCTCACAGGGGCCCAAGAGACCCAGTACTTC. Encoded protein: CALTGAQETQYF. The full variable domain, with the rest looked up from reference TRBV30 and TRBJ2-5, is SQTIHQWPATLVQPVGSPLSLECTVEGTSNPNLYWYRQAAGRGLQLLFYSVGIGQISSEVPQNLSASRPQDRQFILSSKKLLLSDSGFYLCALTGAQETQYFGPGTRLLVL.

V is TRBV2 and J is TRBJ2-7; D remains unclear. Germline CDR1 reads SNHLY; CDR2 reads FYNNEI. The CDR3 has 12 amino acids. Trimming removed 7 bases from V and 2 bases from J, with 9 bases in between. This CDR3 is CASNSDAYEQYF. The CDR3 bases are TGTGCCAGCAACTCCGATGCCTACGAGCAGTACTTC.

This clone was counted a few times. This chain links TRBV3-1 (or the pseudogene TRBV3-2) with TRBJ1-5, with D possibly being TRBD1 (5 bases). CDR1 is LGHDT, CDR2 YNNKEL, per germline (reference sequence). V lost 0 bases and J 4 bases, leaving 10 bases between the germline ends. This CDR3 contains 15 residues. The CDR3, as DNA: TGTGCCAGCAGCCAAGATCTGGCAGGGAATCAGCCCCAGCATTTT. It specifies CASSQDLAGNQPQHF.

This chain uses TRBV4-2 with TRBJ2-3; TRBD1 matches at 8 bases. The CDR3 has 16 amino acids. Looked up from germline, CDR1 is LGHNA and CDR2 is YNFKEQ. V shed 1 base, J shed 3 bases, and the junction held 6 bases outside the gene matches. In DNA, the CDR3 is TGTGCCAGCAGCCAAGCGCCGACAGGGGCGACAGATACGCAGTATTTT. Protein sequence: CASSQAPTGATDTQYF.

The chain carries TRBV18 and TRBJ1-4, with D maybe TRBD1 (5 bases). Per the germline V gene, CDR1 is KGHSH and CDR2 is LQKENI. The CDR3 length is 14 residues. Trimming shortened V by 1 base and J by 5 bases, and 8 bases separated the two germline ends. The CDR3 DNA follows: TGTGCCAGCTCACCACAGGGGCTGAATGAAAAACTGTTTTTT. Translating gives CASSPQGLNEKLFF.

In its sample, this clone was seen once. The V and J genes are TRBV19 and TRBJ1-1; TRBD1 is a possible D gene (6 bases). Germline V gene sequence: CDR1 LNHDA, CDR2 SQIVND (reference sequence). The CDR3 loop spans 14 amino acids. V was pared by 3 bases and J by 1 base, with 9 bases between. The CDR3 sequence is CASSMGHSNTEAFF. The CDR3 DNA reads as TGTGCCAGTAGTATGGGACACTCGAACACTGAAGCTTTCTTT.